This T cell receptor beta chain stems from a study of CD8+ T cells in alopecia areata. Study-wide context: Twice a day, 5 to 10 mg of oral tofacitinib was administered to treated patients. Broader study findings: Researchers report lesional scalp, most notably alopecia totalis/universalis, outstripped normal scalp in clonality.

This clone has a single count. Antigen: not known. This CDR3 is 16 amino acids long. Germline V gene data show CDR1 as MDHEN and CDR2 as SYDVKM. Unmatched junction bases numbered 6, after V lost 7 bases and J lost 0 bases. Investigators isolated RNA and reverse transcribed it into cDNA to act as the sequencing template. Some clones are missing from TCRdb's copy, which holds only in-frame ones; the method was immunoSEQ multiplex PCR. The data hold approximately 180,000 clones, with around 63% observed a single time. Peripheral blood and lesional scalp punch biopsies were taken from alopecia areata patients.

Sequencing used CD4+ T cells sorted from blood, obtained at week 0. V and J are TRBV28 and TRBJ2-4; the match to TRBD2 covers 10 bases. This clonotype originated in a human donor with alopecia areata. The chain's CDR3 is CASIPGLALAKNIQYF. CDR3 DNA: TGTGCCAGCATCCCGGGACTAGCGCTAGCCAAAAACATTCAGTACTTC.